A selection of T cell receptor beta chains follows, all from one sample in a study of T cell clusters in autoimmune cytopenias. TCRdb re-called the multiplex PCR reads and shows each CDR3 protein once, DNA omitted. This table holds about 4,000 distinct CDR3 sequences. The sample was peripheral blood. The receptors here all came from a human donor with an autoimmune cytopenia or autoimmune hepatitis (not recorded which). The CDR3 runs from the conserved cysteine through the conserved F or W. Not all rows give a size; the values are once, few, many and, for expanded clones, a class.

J: TRBJ2-5
V: TRBV12-3/TRBV12-4
size: NA
CDR3: CASSLRRRQETQYF

J: TRBJ2-7
V: TRBV6-9
size: NA
CDR3: CASSYASGLAASYEQYF

J: TRBJ2-1
V: TRBV27
size: medium-sized
CDR3: CASSLLAPSSYNEQFF

J: TRBJ1-6
V: TRBV12-3/TRBV12-4
size: medium-sized
CDR3: CASSFRGYNSPLHF

J: TRBJ2-1
V: TRBV18
size: medium-sized
CDR3: CASSPGGGTDEQFF

J: TRBJ2-3
V: TRBV12-3/TRBV12-4
size: medium-sized
CDR3: CASIQGGPTDTQYF

J: TRBJ2-2
V: TRBV6-5
size: medium-sized
CDR3: CASCGRERTGELFF

J: TRBJ2-1
V: TRBV6-5
size: medium-sized
CDR3: CASSRTSGTRHEQFF

J: TRBJ2-2
V: TRBV27
size: NA
CDR3: CASSIGGRNTGELFF

J: TRBJ1-1
V: TRBV6-5
size: medium-sized
CDR3: CASSYNRDTEAFF

J: TRBJ2-3
V: TRBV11-1
size: medium-sized
CDR3: CASSLARLAGATDTQYF

J: TRBJ2-7
V: TRBV5-4
size: medium-sized
CDR3: CASSPGTAYEQYF

J: TRBJ2-2
V: TRBV11-1
size: NA
CDR3: CASSLEGEGELFF

J: TRBJ2-1
V: TRBV27
size: NA
CDR3: CASRDRAGNEQFF

J: TRBJ2-2
V: TRBV20-1
size: NA
CDR3: CSARTSGRGNTGELFF

J: TRBJ1-1
V: TRBV12-3/TRBV12-4
size: NA
CDR3: CASSRSGPSIAFF

J: TRBJ2-7
V: TRBV5-5
size: medium-sized
CDR3: CASSLVVGQGYDEQYF

J: TRBJ2-6
V: TRBV6-5
size: medium-sized
CDR3: CASSLRGWGANVLTF

J: TRBJ2-7
V: TRBV18
size: NA
CDR3: CASSPTGEAYEQYF

J: TRBJ2-7
V: TRBV7-2
size: NA
CDR3: CASSAQAQGTYEQCF

J: TRBJ2-3
V: TRBV11-1
size: medium-sized
CDR3: CASSPGLGIASTDTQYF

J: TRBJ2-1
V: TRBV27
size: medium-sized
CDR3: CASNRQGGTFFSYNEQFF

J: TRBJ2-3
V: TRBV30
size: medium-sized
CDR3: CAWNGRIFTDTQYF